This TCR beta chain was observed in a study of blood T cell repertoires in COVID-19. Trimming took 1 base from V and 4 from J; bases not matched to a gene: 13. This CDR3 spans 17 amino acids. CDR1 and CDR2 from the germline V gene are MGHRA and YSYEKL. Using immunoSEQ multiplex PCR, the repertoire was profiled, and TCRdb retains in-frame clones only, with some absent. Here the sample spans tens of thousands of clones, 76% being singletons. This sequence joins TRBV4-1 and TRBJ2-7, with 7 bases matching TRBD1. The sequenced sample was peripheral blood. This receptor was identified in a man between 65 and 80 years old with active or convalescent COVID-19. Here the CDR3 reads CASSQAEHTGDSYEQYF. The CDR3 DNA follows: TGCGCCAGCAGCCAAGCTGAGCACACAGGGGATTCATACGAGCAGTACTTC.